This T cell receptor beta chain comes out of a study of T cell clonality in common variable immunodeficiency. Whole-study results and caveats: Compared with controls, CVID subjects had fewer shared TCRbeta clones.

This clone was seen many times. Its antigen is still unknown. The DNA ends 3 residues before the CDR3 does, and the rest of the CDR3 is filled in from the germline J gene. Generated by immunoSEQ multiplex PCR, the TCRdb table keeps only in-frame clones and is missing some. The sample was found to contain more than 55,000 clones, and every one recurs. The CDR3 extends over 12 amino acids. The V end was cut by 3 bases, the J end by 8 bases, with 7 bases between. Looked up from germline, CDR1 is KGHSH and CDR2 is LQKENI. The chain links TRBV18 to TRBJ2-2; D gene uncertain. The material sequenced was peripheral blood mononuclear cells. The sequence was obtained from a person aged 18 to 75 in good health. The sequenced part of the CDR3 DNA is TGTGCCAGCTCACCTATCGGTGGGGAG. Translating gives CASSPIGGE. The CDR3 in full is CASSPIGGELFF. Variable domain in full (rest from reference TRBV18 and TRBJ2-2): NAGVMQNPRHLVRRRGQEARLRCSPMKGHSHVYWYRQLPEEGLKFMVYLQKENIIDESGMPKERFSAEFPKEGPSILRIQQVVRGDSAAYFCASSPIGGELFFGEGSRLTVL.